Below, 27 T cell receptor beta chains from the same sample are listed, as sequenced in a study of regulatory T cells in long-lasting Graves disease. TCR beta libraries were built with iRepertoire HTBI primers and Arm-PCR of CDR3 regions. TCRdb ran MiXCR on the multiplex PCR reads and lists one entry per CDR3 protein. The table has some 370,000 distinct CDR3 sequences, 20% seen once. Time point noted: persistent/refractory GD, antithyroid drugs over 5 years with positive TRAb. The TCR library was made from RNA that had been extracted from PBMCs in TRIzol. The sample here was peripheral blood mononuclear cells (PBMCs), taken when the disease was refractory, from a patient treated with antithyroid drugs. The receptors come from a female donor with Graves disease.

This chain uses TRBV7-8 with TRBJ1-4; TRBD1 is a possible D gene (6 bases). CDR1 and CDR2 from the germline V gene are SGHVS and FQNEAQ. CDR3 length: 16 residues. The V and J ends lost 4 bases and 2 bases respectively, with 14 bases between them. The CDR3 sequence: CASSSGTTATNEKLFF. The CDR3 nucleotides are TGTGCCAGCAGCTCCGGGACAACCGCCACTAATGAAAAACTGTTTTTT.

This clonotype was counted ten times or more. This rearrangement joins TRBV28 to TRBJ2-6, with D uncertain. This CDR3 contains 14 residues. Deletions cut 6 bases from V and 2 bases from J, with 8 bases between. Germline assignment: CDR1 MDHEN and CDR2 SYDVKM. The CDR3 DNA follows: TGTGCCAGCAGCAAGCAAACTGGGGCCAACGTCCTGACTTTC. Translation gives CASSKQTGANVLTF.

This chain uses TRBV28 with TRBJ1-2, with D unclear. The V end was cut by 3 bases, the J end by 3 bases, with 11 bases between. CDR1 is MDHEN and CDR2 is SYDVKM in the germline V gene. This CDR3 spans 14 amino acids. CDR3 amino acids: CASSFPAVDYGYTF. The CDR3 coding sequence is TGTGCCAGCAGTTTTCCGGCAGTGGACTATGGCTACACCTTC.

The V and J genes are TRBV7-2 and TRBJ1-1; no clear D. Germline lookup yields CDR1 SGHTA and CDR2 FQGNSA. This CDR3 has 15 amino acids. V lost 5 bases to trimming and J lost 4 bases, with 17 bases between them. CDR3 coding DNA: TGTGCCAGCAGCCAAGCGGCAGAAGTGGCCACTGAAGCTTTCTTT. Residues: CASSQAAEVATEAFF.

CDR3 residues: CATSEGVSAAQETQYF. CDR3 bases: TGTGCCACCAGTGAGGGGGTCTCAGCGGCCCAAGAGACCCAGTACTTC. This chain links TRBV24-1 with TRBJ2-5; perhaps D is TRBD1 or TRBD2 (5 bases each). Germline V gene lookup returns CDR1 KGHDR and CDR2 SFDVKD. CDR3 size: 16 residues. V lost 4 bases to trimming and J lost 1 base, with 15 bases between them.

This clonotype was counted ten times or more. The chain carries TRBV12-3 or TRBV12-4 and TRBJ1-1; tentatively, D is TRBD1 (5 bases). V was clipped by 7 bases and J by 10 bases, with 16 bases between them. This CDR3 comprises 12 residues. DNA of the CDR3: TGTGCCAGCACGGGGGACTTCGGGGGAGCTTTCTTT. This gives the protein CASTGDFGGAFF.

As to this clonotype: With a much larger clone just one base away, this may be a read error. The chain has TRBV12-3 or TRBV12-4 and TRBJ1-2, with unresolved D. The CDR3 sequence is 14 residues long. V was shortened by 7 bases and J by 3 bases, with 15 bases between the two germline ends. CDR3: CASIAGRADYGYTF. CDR3 nucleotides: TGTGCCAGCATTGCGGGCCGAGCTGACTATGGCTACACCTTC.

This clonotype was seen many times. The chain recombines TRBV28 with TRBJ1-1, with D maybe TRBD1 (6 bases). CDR1 and CDR2 from the germline V gene are MDHEN and SYDVKM. Trimming left V 6 bases short and J 4 bases short, with 9 bases between. The CDR3 totals 12 residues. In nucleotides, the CDR3 is TGTGCCAGCAGGAAGGGGGTCACTGAAGCTTTCTTT. This gives the protein CASRKGVTEAFF.

The table lists this clonotype with many counts. This chain connects TRBV12-3 or TRBV12-4 to TRBJ1-5, with 10 bases identical to TRBD1. Losses at the gene ends were 6 bases for V and 5 bases for J; bases not matched to a gene: 7. There are 15 residues in the CDR3. CDR3 DNA: TGTGCCAGCAGCCAAGGACAGGGGGTGTATCAGCCCCAGCATTTT. Amino acid sequence: CASSQGQGVYQPQHF.

The V call is TRBV28, the J call TRBJ1-5; maybe TRBD1 (5 bases). V was trimmed by 8 bases and J by 4 bases, leaving 12 bases between them. CDR3 size: 13 residues. CDR1 MDHEN and CDR2 SYDVKM come from the germline V gene. The chain's CDR3 is CASLSPGNQPQHF. The CDR3 DNA sequence: TGTGCCAGCCTATCCCCAGGGAATCAGCCCCAGCATTTT.

DNA of the CDR3: TGCAGCGCCGGGACAGGGGGCGCGACTGAAGCTTTCTTT. This codes for CSAGTGGATEAFF. The rearrangement uses TRBV29-1 and TRBJ1-1; 12 bases line up with TRBD1. Germline lookup yields CDR1 SQVTM and CDR2 ANQGSEA. The CDR3 totals 13 residues. V was pared by 7 bases and J by 5 bases, with 5 bases of the junction left unmatched.

The sample holds a few counts of this clonotype. The chain has TRBV18 and TRBJ2-7; D is undetermined. From germline, CDR1 is KGHSH and CDR2 LQKENI. The CDR3 consists of 13 residues. V was trimmed by 5 bases and J by 0 bases, leaving 8 bases between them. In DNA form, the CDR3 reads TGTGCCAGCTCAGAGAGCGACTCCTACGAGCAGTACTTC. Translated: CASSESDSYEQYF.

This clonotype has only a few counts. V and J are TRBV9 and TRBJ2-7, with 11 positions matching TRBD2. The V gene's germline CDR1 is SGDLS and CDR2 YYNGEE. The CDR3 totals 17 residues. The trim removed 4 bases at V and 3 bases at J, leaving 12 bases unmatched. The CDR3 DNA follows: TGTGCCAGCAGCCCCAGAGGAACGGGGACTAGCGGCTACGAGCAGTACTTC. Its translation: CASSPRGTGTSGYEQYF.

A word on this clonotype: Being one base from a much bigger clone, this may be a read error. V and J are TRBV6-1 and TRBJ2-7; 7 nucleotides align to TRBD2. The CDR3 has 15 amino acids. V lost 11 bases, J lost 0 bases, and 13 bases stayed unmatched. Germline V lookup: CDR1 MNHNS, CDR2 SASEGT. CDR3 sequence reads: CAGNTLRDYSYEQYF. The DNA for the CDR3 is TGTGCCGGCAACACACTCCGGGACTACTCCTACGAGCAGTACTTC.

This chain connects TRBV20-1 to TRBJ2-5; D not certain. Germline V gene sequence: CDR1 DFQATT, CDR2 SNEGSKA (reference sequence). The germline V and J ends were trimmed by 2 bases and 0 bases, with 13 bases remaining between them. The CDR3 has 15 amino acids. The CDR3 protein is CSARSYGPNQETQYF. CDR3 DNA: TGCAGTGCTAGATCCTATGGCCCAAACCAAGAGACCCAGTACTTC.

This clonotype occurred a few times. One end of the junction varies from germline; a read error may be responsible. The J gene is TRBJ2-7, the V gene TRBV12-3 or TRBV12-4; D could derive from TRBD1 or TRBD2 (5 bases each). The CDR3 is 13 residues long. CDR3 region: CASSLPIGAPLCF. CDR3 nucleotides: TGTGCCAGCAGTTTACCGATCGGGGCACCTCTCTGCTTC.

This clonotype was observed a few times. A read error is likely here: a far larger clone is one base away. The chain couples TRBV2 to TRBJ2-7; 7 positions agree with TRBD1. Germline lookup yields CDR1 SNHLY and CDR2 FYNNEI. There are 17 residues in the CDR3. CDR3: CAGSLDPLMTGSNEQYF. Here the CDR3 DNA reads TGTGCCGGCAGCTTAGACCCGTTAATGACAGGGTCCAACGAGCAGTACTTC.

Only a few counts were recorded for this clonotype. The chain carries TRBV20-1 and TRBJ2-7; TRBD2 matches at 9 bases. Unmatched junction bases numbered 14, after V lost 3 bases and J lost 5 bases. CDR3 length: 16 amino acids. Germline CDR1 and CDR2: DFQATT and SNEGSKA (reference sequence). DNA for the CDR3: TGCAGTGCTAGTCTAGGGACTAGCATGGGTGTGGACGAGCAGTACTTC. Translating gives CSASLGTSMGVDEQYF.

The gene calls are TRBV28 and TRBJ2-5, with 7 bases fitting TRBD2. The CDR3 spans 19 residues. The germline V gene encodes CDR1 MDHEN and CDR2 SYDVKM. The V segment lost 6 bases and the J segment 6 bases; nucleotides outside the gene matches: 25. The CDR3, as DNA: TGTGCCAGCAGCTTACTTTCGGCTAGCGGCCGCCGGGAGTTAAAGACCCAGTACTTC. Translation: CASSLLSASGRRELKTQYF.

This clonotype appeared many times. The J gene is TRBJ2-5, the V gene TRBV3-1, with 9 bases matching TRBD1. The J segment lost 3 bases and the V segment lost 1 base, leaving 6 bases of the junction unmatched. This CDR3 has 16 residues. Germline lookup yields CDR1 LGHDT and CDR2 YNNKEL (reference sequence). The CDR3 bases are TGTGCCAGCAGCCAAGGGGACAGGGCCCTCGAAGAGACCCAGTACTTC. The encoded protein is CASSQGDRALEETQYF.

The chain has TRBV18 and TRBJ1-1, with 9 nucleotides matching TRBD1. From germline, CDR1 is KGHSH and CDR2 LQKENI. Trimming took 6 bases from V and 3 from J; bases not matched to a gene: 8. CDR3 size: 15 residues. The DNA of the CDR3 is TGTGCCAGCTCGATACCGACAGGGGGGGACACTGAAGCTTTCTTT. It yields the protein CASSIPTGGDTEAFF.

V usage is TRBV5-6 and J usage is TRBJ2-2; 7 bases fit TRBD2. The CDR3 contains 16 residues. The junction had 12 bases not matched to a gene; V was cut back by 4 bases and J by 6 bases. Germline V gene sequence: CDR1 SGHDT, CDR2 YYEEEE. In DNA, the CDR3 is TGTGCCAGCAGCCCACTGGGACTAAGTGACGCCGGGGAGCTGTTTTTT. Translating gives CASSPLGLSDAGELFF.

The V gene is TRBV5-5, the J gene TRBJ1-2, with D unclear. The V end was cut by 4 bases, the J end by 0 bases, with 19 bases between. In germline, CDR1 is SGHKS, CDR2 YYEKEE (reference sequence). This CDR3 has 17 residues. The CDR3 DNA reads as TGTGCCAGCAGCGTCGCAGGCGGGTTGGAACCTAACTATGGCTACACCTTC. Translation: CASSVAGGLEPNYGYTF.

The V gene is TRBV7-2, the J gene TRBJ2-6; a possible D gene is TRBD2 (6 bases). V was clipped by 3 bases and J by 3 bases, with 9 bases between them. Germline V CDR1 and CDR2: SGHTA, FQGNSA. This CDR3 region has 15 residues. The CDR3 sequence: CASSFSGVGANVLTF. The DNA of the CDR3 is TGTGCCAGCAGCTTCTCGGGGGTTGGGGCCAACGTCCTGACTTTC.

This clonotype occurred a few times. The chain uses TRBV7-9 and TRBJ1-5; D gene uncertain. CDR1 SEHNR and CDR2 FQNEAQ come from the germline V gene (reference sequence). The V end lost 10 bases, the J end lost 0 bases, and 7 bases lay between the germline ends. The CDR3 consists of 12 residues. CDR3 DNA sequence: TGTGCCATCGGGAATAGCAATCAGCCCCAGCATTTT. Encoded protein: CAIGNSNQPQHF.

The chain couples TRBV20-1 to TRBJ2-7; D possibly corresponds to TRBD1 (5 bases). V lost 1 base, J lost 3 bases, and 10 bases lay in between. This CDR3 comprises 13 residues. Germline V CDR1 and CDR2: DFQATT, SNEGSKA (reference sequence). DNA of the CDR3: TGCAGTGCTAGAGGGCCCCAGGGCTACGAGCAGTACTTC. Protein product: CSARGPQGYEQYF.

About this clonotype: A junction end diverges from the germline sequence, so it may reflect a read error. The V gene is TRBV7-2, the J gene TRBJ2-7; D is perhaps TRBD2 (5 bases). Per the germline V gene, CDR1 is SGHTA and CDR2 is FQGNSA. The CDR3 loop spans 18 amino acids. DNA of the CDR3: TGTGCCAGCAGTTTAGATATGCGGGTGTTCGGATATTCCTACGAGCGGTACTTC. Protein product: CASSLDMRVFGYSYERYF.